The 21 T cell receptor beta chains below come from one sample, sequenced in a study of cytomegalovirus exposure and HLA in healthy donors. Primers: 60 Vbeta forward and 13 Jbeta reverse. Generated by immunoSEQ multiplex PCR, the TCRdb table keeps only in-frame clones and is missing some. The sample table sets out 80,000 to 100,000 clones. Sequencing used PBMCs. The receptors originated from a man aged 45-60 years in good health and CMV-seronegative.

This chain connects TRBV28 to TRBJ1-5; D not certain. Per germline, CDR1 MDHEN and CDR2 SYDVKM. V was trimmed by 3 bases and J by 3 bases, leaving 6 bases between them. This CDR3 spans 13 amino acids. The CDR3 here is CASSLAVNQPQHF. CDR3 sequence (DNA): TGTGCCAGCAGTTTGGCAGTCAATCAGCCCCAGCATTTT.

The chain links TRBV5-1 to TRBJ2-7, with 8 bases matching TRBD1. With 3 bases clipped from V and 4 bases from J, the junction kept 6 bases outside the gene matches. From germline, CDR1 is SGHRS and CDR2 YFSETQ. The CDR3 covers 14 residues. The CDR3: CASSWGQVRYEQYF. CDR3 nucleotide sequence: TGCGCCAGCAGCTGGGGACAGGTACGGTACGAGCAGTACTTC.

The chain recombines TRBV9 with TRBJ2-1, with TRBD2 as a possible D gene (6 bases). Germline-derived CDR1 and CDR2 are SGDLS and YYNGEE. There are 11 residues in the CDR3. V lost 7 bases and J 4 bases, leaving 6 bases between the germline ends. CDR3 sequence reads: CASGGYNEQFF. The CDR3, as DNA: TGTGCCAGCGGGGGGTACAATGAGCAGTTCTTC.

The chain couples TRBV6-1 to TRBJ2-7; no definite D call. CDR3 length: 11 amino acids. V was cut by 4 bases and J by 3 bases, with 4 bases left in between. The germline V gene has CDR1 MNHNS and CDR2 SASEGT. The CDR3: CASSAIYEQYF. DNA of the CDR3: TGTGCCAGCAGTGCCATCTACGAGCAGTACTTC.

The V gene is TRBV4-1, the J gene TRBJ2-1, with D possibly being TRBD1 (6 bases). Germline CDR1 is MGHRA and CDR2 is YSYEKL. The length of the CDR3 is 15 residues. V lost 4 bases to trimming and J lost 4 bases, with 14 bases between them. In DNA, the CDR3 is TGCGCCAGCAGCCCCCCGGACAGACCGTACAATGAGCAGTTCTTC. This encodes CASSPPDRPYNEQFF.

The rearrangement joins TRBV4-2 to TRBJ2-1; 7 nucleotides line up with TRBD2. The CDR3 loop spans 16 amino acids. Germline V gene data show CDR1 as LGHNA and CDR2 as YNFKEQ. The trim removed 5 bases at V and 5 bases at J, leaving 12 bases unmatched. CDR3 protein: CASSSGDGGGDNEQFF. CDR3 bases: TGTGCCAGCAGCTCCGGGGATGGCGGGGGTGACAATGAGCAGTTCTTC.

This chain connects TRBV7-3 to TRBJ2-7; 13 bases line up with TRBD2. Germline CDR1 SGHTA, CDR2 FQGTGA. The V segment lost 5 bases and the J segment 6 bases; nucleotides outside the gene matches: 1. The CDR3 spans 13 residues. The CDR3 loop is CASSRTSGGEQYF. DNA for the CDR3: TGTGCCAGCAGCCGGACTAGCGGGGGCGAGCAGTACTTC.

The rearrangement uses TRBV5-1 and TRBJ1-4; maybe TRBD1 (6 bases). The V gene lost 4 bases and the J gene lost 3 bases, with 16 bases spanning the gap. CDR1 and CDR2 (germline): SGHRS, YFSETQ. The CDR3 sequence is 16 residues long. The CDR3 protein is CASSTRYRVANEKLFF. CDR3 DNA: TGCGCCAGCAGCACCCGGTACAGGGTGGCTAATGAAAAACTGTTTTTT.

This chain uses TRBV19 with TRBJ2-5, with 8 bases lining up with TRBD1. V lost 5 bases to trimming and J lost 2 bases; unmatched junction nucleotides: 7. The CDR3 has 15 amino acids. The germline V gene has CDR1 LNHDA and CDR2 SQIVND (reference sequence). The CDR3 DNA reads TGTGCCAGTAGTGTTGACAGGGGCCTACAAGAGACCCAGTACTTC. Protein product: CASSVDRGLQETQYF.

The V gene is TRBV5-1, the J gene TRBJ2-5; 11 bases match TRBD1. CDR3 size: 16 residues. J was trimmed by 4 bases and V by 4 bases; bases with no gene match: 9. Germline V CDR1 and CDR2: SGHRS, YFSETQ. The CDR3, as DNA: TGCGCCAGCAGCGACCCGGTCGGGACAGGGGGAGAGACCCAGTACTTC. This gives the protein CASSDPVGTGGETQYF.

The chain uses TRBV27 and TRBJ2-2, with TRBD1 as a possible D gene (6 bases). V dropped 3 bases and J dropped 7 bases, with 12 bases sitting between them. The CDR3 is 14 amino acids. CDR1 and CDR2 (germline): MNHEY, SMNVEV (reference sequence). For the CDR3, the DNA is TGTGCCAGCAGTTTTCGGACAGCCAGCGGGGAGCTGTTTTTT. Its protein product is CASSFRTASGELFF.

CDR3 residues: CASSFDPTGLNTEAFF. CDR3 sequence (DNA): TGCGCCAGCAGCTTTGATCCTACAGGGCTGAACACTGAAGCTTTCTTT. The chain has TRBV5-1 and TRBJ1-1; TRBD1 is a possible D gene (6 bases). V dropped 2 bases and J dropped 0 bases, with 14 bases sitting between them. Germline values: CDR1 SGHRS, CDR2 YFSETQ. This CDR3 has 16 residues.

The rearrangement joins TRBV19 to TRBJ2-3, with D perhaps TRBD2 (5 bases). CDR1 LNHDA and CDR2 SQIVND come from the germline V gene (reference sequence). With 8 bases removed from V and 4 bases from J, the gap between germline ends came to 16 bases. The CDR3 has 14 amino acids. The CDR3 DNA sequence: TGTGCCAGTTTACCCTCTGGTAGCGCAGATACGCAGTATTTT. Protein product: CASLPSGSADTQYF.

The chain uses TRBV2 and TRBJ2-7; 9 bases map to TRBD1. The CDR3 sequence is 13 residues long. Looked up from germline, CDR1 is SNHLY and CDR2 is FYNNEI. With V trimmed by 6 bases and J by 3 bases, 3 bases remained unmatched. CDR3 nucleotides: TGTGCCAGCAGGGCGGGACAGGGCTACGAGCAGTACTTC. This encodes CASRAGQGYEQYF.

The V gene is TRBV10-2, the J gene TRBJ1-2; a possible D gene is TRBD1 (6 bases). V was trimmed by 0 bases and J by 3 bases, leaving 11 bases between them. The CDR3 has 15 residues. The germline gives CDR1 WSHSY, CDR2 SAAADI. The CDR3, as DNA: TGCGCCAGCAGTGAGTCTCGAGGGGGAGACTATGGCTACACCTTC. Encoded protein: CASSESRGGDYGYTF.

V and J are TRBV9 and TRBJ1-2; 8 nucleotides match TRBD1. The V gene's germline CDR1 is SGDLS and CDR2 YYNGEE. The CDR3 runs to 14 residues. V gave up 3 bases and J gave up 7 bases; unmatched junction bases: 8. The CDR3 DNA reads as TGTGCCAGCAGCGCGGGACAGGAGCTCGGTGGCTACACCTTC. Translation gives CASSAGQELGGYTF.

The chain uses TRBV6-5 and TRBJ1-2; D not resolved. In germline, CDR1 is MNHEY, CDR2 SVGAGI. The CDR3 extends over 15 amino acids. V lost 0 bases, J lost 5 bases, and 13 bases lay in between. CDR3 sequence reads: CASSYSMSERYGYTF. The CDR3 DNA follows: TGTGCCAGCAGTTACTCTATGTCGGAGAGGTATGGCTACACCTTC.

The V call is TRBV28, the J call TRBJ1-2; D might be TRBD1 (5 bases). The CDR3 length is 14 residues. Trimming cost V 3 bases and J 7 bases, with 15 bases left between them. Germline CDR1 is MDHEN and CDR2 is SYDVKM. The CDR3 sequence is CASSFRQTSRGYTF. CDR3 bases: TGTGCCAGCAGTTTTCGACAGACCAGCCGTGGCTACACCTTC.

The chain joins TRBV28 to TRBJ2-1, with D possibly being TRBD2 (7 bases). Germline V lookup: CDR1 MDHEN, CDR2 SYDVKM. The CDR3 is 13 amino acids. V gave up 1 base and J gave up 9 bases, with 10 bases separating them. The CDR3 region has the DNA TGTGCCAGCAGTTTATCGGGGGGCCTTGAGCAGTTCTTC. Translation gives CASSLSGGLEQFF. Full variable domain (outside the CDR3, taken from reference TRBV28 and TRBJ2-1): DVKVTQSSRYLVKRTGEKVFLECVQDMDHENMFWYRQDPGLGLRLIYFSYDVKMKEKGDIPEGYSVSREKKERFSLILESASTNQTSMYLCASSLSGGLEQFFGPGTRLTVL.

The chain combines TRBV6-6 with TRBJ2-5, with TRBD1 as a possible D gene (7 bases). The end of the DNA aligns better with TRBJ2-7, so the J call may be wrong. CDR1 is MNHNY and CDR2 is SVGAGI in the germline V gene (reference sequence). The CDR3 consists of 14 residues. For the CDR3, the DNA is TGTGCCAGCAGTCCCCAGGGGGGTGCCTACGAGCAGTACTTC. Protein: CASSPQGGAYEQYF.

This chain links TRBV6-1 with TRBJ2-7; TRBD2 agrees at 10 bases. From germline, CDR1 is MNHNS and CDR2 SASEGT. CDR3 length equals 15 residues. V dropped 8 bases and J dropped 3; count of bases not matched to a gene: 10. The CDR3 DNA follows: TGTGCCAGCGATTCCGGGACTAGCGAGAACTACGAGCAGTACTTC. Translated, it gives CASDSGTSENYEQYF.